The 26 T cell receptor beta chains presented below share a single source sample, sequenced in a study of T-cell memory formation after mild COVID-19. TCRdb re-called the 5' RACE reads through MiXCR, storing one row per CDR3 protein. The sample holds about 210,000 distinct CDR3 sequences, about 10% seen once. The sequenced sample was PBMCs or a T cell subset sorted from them (not recorded which). Receptor source: a man younger than 35 who had mild COVID-19 (a few samples of this study predate the infection). Cell type and time point are not known.

Here the CDR3 reads CADRVGLNTGELFF. The CDR3 DNA reads as TGCGCCGACAGGGTAGGCTTGAACACCGGGGAGCTGTTTTTT. This chain joins TRBV4-1 and TRBJ2-2; TRBD1 agrees at 7 bases. CDR1 and CDR2 (germline): MGHRA, YSYEKL. The CDR3 spans 14 residues. The V segment lost 11 bases and the J segment 1 base; nucleotides outside the gene matches: 7.

The chain combines TRBV7-2 with TRBJ1-2; D is perhaps TRBD1 (6 bases). The length of the CDR3 is 15 residues. The V and J ends lost 4 bases and 4 bases respectively, with 16 bases between them. Germline CDR1 SGHTA, CDR2 FQGNSA. The CDR3 DNA is TGTGCCAGCAGCTCACAGGGAAAGGCCAGCTATGGCTACACCTTC. Its protein product is CASSSQGKASYGYTF. Together with reference TRBV7-2 and TRBJ1-2, the CDR3 gives the full variable domain: GAGVSQSPSNKVTEKGKDVELRCDPISGHTALYWYRQSLGQGLEFLIYFQGNSAPDKSGLPSDRFSAERTGGSVSTLTIQRTQQEDSAVYLCASSSQGKASYGYTFGSGTRLTVV.

V is TRBV28 and J is TRBJ2-3; 8 bases map to TRBD1. The trim removed 5 bases at V and 14 bases at J, leaving 9 bases unmatched. This CDR3 contains 12 residues. Looked up from germline, CDR1 is MDHEN and CDR2 is SYDVKM. The CDR3, as DNA: TGTGCCAGCAGTCAAACAGGGGGGAGTTTGTATTTT. Its protein is CASSQTGGSLYF.

The chain recombines TRBV7-2 with TRBJ1-1; D is unresolved. From germline, CDR1 is SGHTA and CDR2 FQGNSA. The CDR3 is 15 residues long. V was cut by 5 bases and J by 1 base, with 14 bases left in between. This CDR3 reads CASSQGLAGNTEAFF. As DNA, the CDR3 is TGTGCCAGCAGCCAAGGACTCGCGGGGAACACTGAAGCTTTCTTT. Full variable domain (outside the CDR3, taken from reference TRBV7-2 and TRBJ1-1): GAGVSQSPSNKVTEKGKDVELRCDPISGHTALYWYRQSLGQGLEFLIYFQGNSAPDKSGLPSDRFSAERTGGSVSTLTIQRTQQEDSAVYLCASSQGLAGNTEAFFGQGTRLTVV.

This clonotype was seen more than once but under ten times. The gene calls are TRBV5-1 and TRBJ2-3, with D possibly matching TRBD2 (6 bases). V was clipped by 4 bases and J by 7 bases, with 13 bases between them. There are 13 residues in the CDR3. Germline CDR1 reads SGHRS; CDR2 reads YFSETQ. The CDR3 region is CASSARDSYTQYF. Written as DNA, the CDR3 is TGCGCCAGCAGCGCCCGGGACTCCTATACGCAGTATTTT.

This clonotype was detected ten times or more. The CDR3 here is CASSRSGGRGTQYF. CDR3 coding DNA: TGTGCCAGCAGTCGAAGCGGGGGGAGGGGTACGCAGTATTTT. The chain joins TRBV27 to TRBJ2-3; 9 bases agree with TRBD2. The CDR3 totals 14 residues. Unmatched junction bases numbered 8, after V lost 5 bases and J lost 8 bases. Germline V gene lookup returns CDR1 MNHEY and CDR2 SMNVEV (reference sequence).

CDR3 sequence: CAWRIAGTPNTEAFF. The CDR3 nucleotides read TGTGCCTGGAGGATAGCCGGGACACCGAACACTGAAGCTTTCTTT. The chain joins TRBV30 to TRBJ1-1; D might be TRBD1 (6 bases). The CDR3 consists of 15 residues. Germline CDR1 reads GTSNPN; CDR2 reads SVGIG (reference sequence). V was cut by 3 bases and J by 1 base, with 15 bases left in between.

The rearrangement links TRBV5-1 to TRBJ2-6, with unresolved D. The CDR3 is 14 amino acids. The germline V gene has CDR1 SGHRS and CDR2 YFSETQ. Deletions cut 5 bases from V and 0 bases from J, with 6 bases between. The DNA for the CDR3 is TGCGCCAGCAGGGGTAACTCTGGGGCCAACGTCCTGACTTTC. Its translation: CASRGNSGANVLTF.

In this sample, this clonotype turned up many times. The chain carries TRBV5-1 and TRBJ2-3, with D perhaps TRBD1 (7 bases). V shed 1 base and J shed 5 bases, with 8 bases lying between them. The length of the CDR3 is 13 residues. Germline V gene lookup returns CDR1 SGHRS and CDR2 YFSETQ. The CDR3 region is CASSLQGGDTQYF. CDR3 nucleotide sequence: TGCGCCAGCAGCTTGCAGGGGGGAGATACGCAGTATTTT.

This clonotype occurred many times. V gene TRBV28 combines with J gene TRBJ2-3; D not certain. The ends were cut back, 7 bases at V and 2 bases at J, with 7 bases in the middle. This CDR3 region has 12 residues. Per the germline V gene, CDR1 is MDHEN and CDR2 is SYDVKM. The CDR3 DNA sequence: TGTGCCAGCACAAGTCTCACAGATACGCAGTATTTT. Its translation is CASTSLTDTQYF.

This clonotype has just a few counts. This rearrangement joins TRBV12-3 or TRBV12-4 to TRBJ2-7; TRBD1 matches 8 bases. The CDR3 sequence is 15 residues long. The junction had 6 bases not matched to a gene; V was cut back by 2 bases and J by 3 bases. CDR3 in amino acids: CASSLYRDRIYEQYF. CDR3 bases: TGTGCCAGCAGTTTATACCGGGACAGGATCTACGAGCAGTACTTC.

The chain employs TRBV9 and TRBJ2-3; 8 nucleotides match TRBD1. CDR1 and CDR2 (germline): SGDLS, YYNGEE. V lost 4 bases to trimming and J lost 4 bases; unmatched junction nucleotides: 5. This CDR3 region has 14 residues. The CDR3: CASSFGQGADTQYF. The CDR3, as DNA: TGTGCCAGCAGCTTCGGACAGGGAGCAGATACGCAGTATTTT.

This clonotype was observed a few times. The chain joins TRBV5-1 to TRBJ1-5, with D maybe TRBD1 (5 bases). Trimming removed 2 bases from V and 2 bases from J, with 14 bases in between. This CDR3 has 16 residues. The germline gives CDR1 SGHRS, CDR2 YFSETQ. The chain's CDR3 is CASSLGGGGGNQPQHF. The CDR3 DNA reads as TGCGCCAGCAGCTTAGGAGGTGGGGGGGGCAATCAGCCCCAGCATTTT.

The V gene is TRBV4-2, the J gene TRBJ1-5; D is ambiguous. The ends were cut back, 0 bases at V and 5 bases at J, with 5 bases in the middle. CDR1 LGHNA and CDR2 YNFKEQ come from the germline V gene. The CDR3 sequence is 13 residues long. The CDR3: CASSQDLHQPQHF. The DNA for the CDR3 is TGTGCCAGCAGCCAAGATTTACATCAGCCCCAGCATTTT.

The chain links TRBV4-1 to TRBJ2-5, with TRBD2 matching over 7 bases. The CDR3 totals 17 residues. Germline-derived CDR1 and CDR2 are MGHRA and YSYEKL. Trimming at V came to 3 bases and at J to 3 bases, leaving 13 bases not matched to a gene. CDR3 bases: TGCGCCAGCAGCCAGTTATATATCGGGACTACTAAAGAGACCCAGTACTTC. Amino acids: CASSQLYIGTTKETQYF.

The rearrangement joins TRBV5-4 to TRBJ2-5; D possibly corresponds to TRBD1 (7 bases). Germline-derived CDR1 and CDR2 are SGHNT and YYREEE (reference sequence). The V end lost 4 bases, the J end lost 4 bases, and 14 bases lay between the germline ends. The CDR3 is 14 amino acids. The CDR3 sequence: CASSTQGRRETQYF. The CDR3 region has the DNA TGTGCCAGCAGCACACAGGGGAGGAGAGAGACCCAGTACTTC.

This clonotype came up many times. The CDR3, as DNA: TGTGCCAGCAGCTTAAGGCGTCAAGAGACCCAGTACTTC. Its protein is CASSLRRQETQYF. V usage is TRBV7-2 and J usage is TRBJ2-5; no definite D call. Germline lookup yields CDR1 SGHTA and CDR2 FQGNSA. The CDR3 contains 13 residues. V lost 2 bases, J lost 2 bases, and 6 bases lay in between.

In this sample, this clonotype turned up many times. The genes are TRBV5-1 and TRBJ2-5; 10 bases agree with TRBD2. The CDR3 spans 14 residues. Germline lookup yields CDR1 SGHRS and CDR2 YFSETQ. V lost 4 bases and J lost 3; bases outside the gene matches: 3. The CDR3 bases are TGCGCCAGCAGCGTGAGCGGGGGGGAAGAGACCCAGTACTTC. Encoded protein: CASSVSGGEETQYF.

The CDR3 region has the DNA TGTGCCAGCAGCACCAGTCCACGGGGGGCGGGGAATGAGCAGTTCTTC. This gives the protein CASSTSPRGAGNEQFF. V gene TRBV9 combines with J gene TRBJ2-1; a weak D match, TRBD2 (7 bases). Deletions cut 4 bases from V and 7 bases from J, with 21 bases between. The CDR3 is 16 amino acids. Per germline, CDR1 SGDLS and CDR2 YYNGEE. Looking up the rest from reference TRBV9 and TRBJ2-1 gives the full variable domain: DSGVTQTPKHLITATGQRVTLRCSPRSGDLSVYWYQQSLDQGLQFLIQYYNGEERAKGNILERFSAQQFPDLHSELNLSSLELGDSALYFCASSTSPRGAGNEQFFGPGTRLTVL.

This chain links TRBV10-2 with TRBJ2-2; TRBD2 might be the D (7 bases). Germline V CDR1 and CDR2: WSHSY, SAAADI. V was pared by 6 bases and J by 7 bases, with 12 bases between. The length of the CDR3 is 13 residues. The CDR3 sequence: CASRTGGGGELFF. CDR3 nucleotide sequence: TGCGCCAGCAGGACGGGGGGCGGCGGGGAGCTGTTTTTT.

The chain couples TRBV2 to TRBJ1-5; 7 nucleotides line up with TRBD1. The CDR3 covers 14 residues. The germline V gene has CDR1 SNHLY and CDR2 FYNNEI. J was trimmed by 0 bases and V by 6 bases; bases with no gene match: 2. CDR3: CASRDRASNQPQHF. The DNA of the CDR3 is TGTGCCAGCAGAGACAGGGCTAGCAATCAGCCCCAGCATTTT.

Many counts were recorded for this clonotype. The rearrangement links TRBV7-2 to TRBJ2-5, with D possibly being TRBD1 or TRBD2 (5 bases each). Germline CDR1 SGHTA, CDR2 FQGNSA. This CDR3 has 14 amino acids. V gave up 0 bases and J gave up 3 bases, with 8 bases separating them. The CDR3 DNA follows: TGTGCCAGCAGCTTAGCGGGGACGGAAGAGACCCAGTACTTC. Translating gives CASSLAGTEETQYF.

In this sample, this clonotype turned up a few times. The chain combines TRBV5-1 with TRBJ2-5; D may correspond to TRBD1 or TRBD2 (5 bases each). This CDR3 spans 14 amino acids. V was clipped by 0 bases and J by 2 bases, with 8 bases between them. CDR1 is SGHRS and CDR2 is YFSETQ in the germline V gene. The CDR3 nucleotides are TGCGCCAGCAGCTTGGGGGACGGACAAGAGACCCAGTACTTC. This codes for CASSLGDGQETQYF.

The chain carries TRBV5-1 and TRBJ2-3; D call uncertain. This CDR3 has 15 amino acids. V was clipped by 0 bases and J by 2 bases, with 10 bases between them. Germline V CDR1 and CDR2: SGHRS, YFSETQ. The CDR3 spells CASSLGGQNTDTQYF. For the CDR3, the DNA is TGCGCCAGCAGCTTGGGAGGTCAGAACACAGATACGCAGTATTTT.

This clonotype was counted a few times. This chain joins TRBV5-1 and TRBJ2-7; 7 positions agree with TRBD2. The CDR3 length is 17 residues. The trim removed 3 bases at V and 3 bases at J, leaving 15 bases unmatched. The V gene's germline CDR1 is SGHRS and CDR2 YFSETQ. The CDR3 DNA reads as TGCGCCAGCAGCTGGGGCGGCGCTAGCGGAAACATCTACGAGCAGTACTTC. This sequence encodes CASSWGGASGNIYEQYF.

This clonotype was seen many times. The chain combines TRBV20-1 with TRBJ1-1; D is uncertain. The CDR3 totals 10 residues. V lost 1 base to trimming and J lost 10 bases, with 7 bases between them. Germline V CDR1 and CDR2: DFQATT, SNEGSKA (reference sequence). CDR3 nucleotides: TGCAGTGCTAGAGTAGTTACAGCTTTCTTT. It specifies CSARVVTAFF.